These 5 T cell receptor beta chains were sequenced from one sample in a study of T cells in Graves' hyperthyroidism and ophthalmopathy (dated by TCRdb to the late 2010s). The library was built by means of multiplex PCR. For sequencing, an Illumina HiSeq 2000 was employed. The TCR beta CDR3 regions were amplified from RNA transcripts. For the first round of RT-PCR on the TCR CDR3, the HTBI primer set was used together with the Qiagen OneStep RT-PCR kit. The public reads were reanalyzed by TCRdb: fastp trimming at Q25, MiXCR alignment, in-frame beta chains only. Each record represents a unique CDR3 protein, reported with the most common genes and DNA among its rows. A total of around 690,000 distinct CDR3 sequences appear in this sample, about 18% of them only once. The top ten hold around a sixth of the sample. The material sequenced was blood. These receptors all stem from a man aged 45 to 65 with Graves' hyperthyroidism.

This clonotype came up a few times. V is TRBV5-1 and J is TRBJ1-3; the D is unclear. Germline CDR1 reads SGHRS; CDR2 reads YFSETQ. This CDR3 region has 16 residues. Trimming stripped 0 bases from V and 2 bases from J, with 12 bases between. The CDR3 here is CASSLVGRVTGNTIYF. The CDR3 DNA reads TGCGCCAGCAGCTTGGTGGGGAGGGTCACTGGAAACACCATATATTTT. The full variable domain, rest sourced from reference TRBV5-1 and TRBJ1-3, is KAGVTQTPRYLIKTRGQQVTLSCSPISGHRSVSWYQQTPGQGLQFLFEYFSETQRNKGNFPGRFSGRQFSNSRSEMNVSTLELGDSALYLCASSLVGRVTGNTIYFGEGSWLTVV.

This clonotype was recorded a few times. V is TRBV5-4 and J is TRBJ1-6; 8 bases align to TRBD1. Unmatched junction bases numbered 7, after V lost 4 bases and J lost 7 bases. Germline CDR1 reads SGHNT; CDR2 reads YYREEE (reference sequence). The CDR3 is made up of 15 amino acids. CDR3 residues: CASSLRTGPNSPLHF. In nucleotides, the CDR3 is TGTGCCAGCAGCCTCCGGACAGGGCCCAATTCACCCCTCCACTTT.

This clonotype was observed many times. The chain uses TRBV12-3 or TRBV12-4 and TRBJ2-7, with 15 bases aligning to TRBD2. This CDR3 spans 16 amino acids. With V trimmed by 5 bases and J by 5 bases, 7 bases remained unmatched. The CDR3 region has the DNA TGTGCCAGCAGTGGGGGACTAGCGGGAGGCCTGCACGAGCAGTACTTC. This encodes CASSGGLAGGLHEQYF.

The chain links TRBV27 to TRBJ1-5, with D perhaps TRBD1 (5 bases). The CDR3 has 14 residues. V was trimmed by 6 bases and J by 2 bases, leaving 11 bases between them. Germline V lookup: CDR1 MNHEY, CDR2 SMNVEV (reference sequence). The CDR3 spells CASRNTGGNQPQHF. The CDR3 bases are TGTGCCAGCAGGAACACAGGTGGCAATCAGCCCCAGCATTTT.

This clonotype showed up many times. The genes are TRBV7-2 and TRBJ2-7; D is perhaps TRBD1 (5 bases). The CDR3 is 14 residues long. V was shortened by 2 bases and J by 3 bases, with 11 bases between the two germline ends. Germline V gives CDR1 SGHTA, CDR2 FQGNSA. Written as DNA, the CDR3 is TGTGCCAGCAGCTTATTCACAGACAGCTACGAGCAGTACTTC. Amino acids: CASSLFTDSYEQYF. The whole variable domain, filled in from reference TRBV7-2 and TRBJ2-7, reads GAGVSQSPSNKVTEKGKDVELRCDPISGHTALYWYRQSLGQGLEFLIYFQGNSAPDKSGLPSDRFSAERTGGSVSTLTIQRTQQEDSAVYLCASSLFTDSYEQYFGPGTRLTVT.